This TCR beta chain derives from a study of CD4 T cells in relation to SARS-CoV-2 and coronaviruses. The CDR3 contains 15 residues. J gave up 7 bases and V 8 bases, and 14 bases lay outside the gene matches. The germline V gene encodes CDR1 SGHRS and CDR2 YFSETQ. Naive and memory CD4+ T cell DNA was deep-sequenced without culture. This table comes from immunoSEQ multiplex PCR, and its TCRdb copy is limited to in-frame clones, with some not included. The data contain 55,000 to 75,000 clones, about 90% of them singletons. CD4+ T cells from unexposed donors were obtained before the COVID-19 pandemic (2011-2018).

The material sequenced was memory CD4+ T cells from PBMCs. This sequence originates from a human donor in good health. This rearrangement joins TRBV5-1 to TRBJ2-7; 11 nucleotides agree with TRBD1. The CDR3 DNA sequence: TGCGCCAGGCATCACACCGGGACAGGGGGACCGGAGCAGTACTTC. This sequence encodes CARHHTGTGGPEQYF.